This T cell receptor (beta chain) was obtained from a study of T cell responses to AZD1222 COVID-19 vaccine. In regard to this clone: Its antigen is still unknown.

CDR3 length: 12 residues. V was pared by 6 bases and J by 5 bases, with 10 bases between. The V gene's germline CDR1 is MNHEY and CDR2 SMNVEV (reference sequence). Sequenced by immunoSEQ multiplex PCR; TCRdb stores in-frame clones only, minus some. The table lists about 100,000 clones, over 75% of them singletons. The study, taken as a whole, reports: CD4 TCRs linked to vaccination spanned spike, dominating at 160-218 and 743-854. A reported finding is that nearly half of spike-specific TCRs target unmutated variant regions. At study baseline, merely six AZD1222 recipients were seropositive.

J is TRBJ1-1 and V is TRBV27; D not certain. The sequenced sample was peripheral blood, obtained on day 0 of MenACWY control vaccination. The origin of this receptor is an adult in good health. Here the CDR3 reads CASRTLLTEAFF. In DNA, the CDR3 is TGTGCCAGCAGGACCTTACTTACTGAAGCTTTCTTT.